This paragraph covers one T cell receptor (beta chain) sequence. The data derive from a study of blood T cell repertoires in COVID-19. Study-level information: The cDNA or gDNA used as material had been derived from T cells, B-cell-depleted T cells, or PBMCs.

Source study methods: The authors estimated nucleated cell counts from reference gene primer amplification. Method: immunoSEQ multiplex PCR; TCRdb's copy keeps in-frame clones and lacks some. V, J and clone size derive from that table, while D and trimming were established from the DNA sequence. Of a few hundred thousand clones listed, 80% to 90% are singletons. Germline V CDR1 and CDR2: SEHNR, FQNEAQ (reference sequence). The CDR3 spans 16 residues. V lost 3 bases to trimming and J lost 0 bases, with 12 bases between them. The V gene is TRBV7-9, the J gene TRBJ1-3; D gene unclear. Sequencing used peripheral blood. This TCR was recovered from a woman in her 70s with acute or convalescent COVID-19. This chain's CDR3 is CASSFSRGSSGNTIYF. The DNA for the CDR3 is TGTGCCAGCAGCTTCTCTCGGGGATCCTCTGGAAACACCATATATTTT.